The entry below gives a single TCR beta chain sequence along with its context. Its antigen is still unknown. This sample was taken from a study of post-analysis software for immune sequencing data. Background on the study: Relapsing-remitting, secondary progressive and progressive-relapsing forms made up the multiple sclerosis disease courses. Regarding the study as a whole: Comparison with controls showed significantly lower normalized Chao1 diversity in multiple sclerosis patients. There were five or six TRBV segments more frequent in patients than controls, and TRBV5-6, TRBV5-1 and TRBV20-1 were among them. By F measure, strong co-clustering occurred among samples prepared in the same batch.

Germline V lookup: CDR1 SQVTM, CDR2 ANQGSEA. CDR3 length equals 13 residues. V shed 3 bases and J shed 5 bases, with 12 bases lying between them. Included in the TCR beta cDNA libraries were unique molecular identifiers. When about 0.85 to 11 million T cells were used, they gave some 520,000 cDNA molecules. TCRdb called the PCR reads again in MiXCR, with one record for every CDR3 protein. The sample has under 200,000 distinct CDR3 sequences, 25% to 30% seen once. The clonotype originates from a girl under 18 with multiple sclerosis. The V and J genes are TRBV29-1 and TRBJ2-3, with D perhaps TRBD2 (6 bases). Material: blood. The CDR3 sequence: CSVDLLAEDTQYF. The CDR3, as DNA: TGCAGCGTTGATTTACTAGCTGAAGATACGCAGTATTTT.